The source of this T cell receptor beta chain is a study of radiation and T cells in renal cell carcinoma. General observations from the study: In blood, top tumor clones expanded by 2 weeks, shrinking by 4. Without pretreatment biopsies, baseline tumor clonotype presence was undetermined.

Assay used: immunoSEQ multiplex PCR; TCRdb lists only in-frame clones, some missing. The table lists around 120,000 clones, about 81% of them singletons. This clone is a singleton in its sample. Its antigen is still unknown. This CDR3 spans 12 amino acids. Germline V CDR1 and CDR2: SQVTM, ANQGSEA. Trimming removed 3 bases from V and 8 bases from J; junction bases left unmatched: 6. Time point reported: blood 2 weeks post-SBRT. As for treatment: 15 Gy SBRT to primary tumor, nephrectomy 4 weeks later. Blood was sampled at baseline, 2 weeks and 4 weeks after SBRT. The chain combines TRBV29-1 with TRBJ1-2; 7 bases map to TRBD1. This TCR was recovered from a woman in her sixties or seventies with renal cell carcinoma. The source was blood, collected from a patient whose treatment included radiotherapy and nephrectomy. In DNA form, the CDR3 reads TGCAGCGTTGATGACAGGGCTGGGGGCTACACCTTC. Translation gives CSVDDRAGGYTF.